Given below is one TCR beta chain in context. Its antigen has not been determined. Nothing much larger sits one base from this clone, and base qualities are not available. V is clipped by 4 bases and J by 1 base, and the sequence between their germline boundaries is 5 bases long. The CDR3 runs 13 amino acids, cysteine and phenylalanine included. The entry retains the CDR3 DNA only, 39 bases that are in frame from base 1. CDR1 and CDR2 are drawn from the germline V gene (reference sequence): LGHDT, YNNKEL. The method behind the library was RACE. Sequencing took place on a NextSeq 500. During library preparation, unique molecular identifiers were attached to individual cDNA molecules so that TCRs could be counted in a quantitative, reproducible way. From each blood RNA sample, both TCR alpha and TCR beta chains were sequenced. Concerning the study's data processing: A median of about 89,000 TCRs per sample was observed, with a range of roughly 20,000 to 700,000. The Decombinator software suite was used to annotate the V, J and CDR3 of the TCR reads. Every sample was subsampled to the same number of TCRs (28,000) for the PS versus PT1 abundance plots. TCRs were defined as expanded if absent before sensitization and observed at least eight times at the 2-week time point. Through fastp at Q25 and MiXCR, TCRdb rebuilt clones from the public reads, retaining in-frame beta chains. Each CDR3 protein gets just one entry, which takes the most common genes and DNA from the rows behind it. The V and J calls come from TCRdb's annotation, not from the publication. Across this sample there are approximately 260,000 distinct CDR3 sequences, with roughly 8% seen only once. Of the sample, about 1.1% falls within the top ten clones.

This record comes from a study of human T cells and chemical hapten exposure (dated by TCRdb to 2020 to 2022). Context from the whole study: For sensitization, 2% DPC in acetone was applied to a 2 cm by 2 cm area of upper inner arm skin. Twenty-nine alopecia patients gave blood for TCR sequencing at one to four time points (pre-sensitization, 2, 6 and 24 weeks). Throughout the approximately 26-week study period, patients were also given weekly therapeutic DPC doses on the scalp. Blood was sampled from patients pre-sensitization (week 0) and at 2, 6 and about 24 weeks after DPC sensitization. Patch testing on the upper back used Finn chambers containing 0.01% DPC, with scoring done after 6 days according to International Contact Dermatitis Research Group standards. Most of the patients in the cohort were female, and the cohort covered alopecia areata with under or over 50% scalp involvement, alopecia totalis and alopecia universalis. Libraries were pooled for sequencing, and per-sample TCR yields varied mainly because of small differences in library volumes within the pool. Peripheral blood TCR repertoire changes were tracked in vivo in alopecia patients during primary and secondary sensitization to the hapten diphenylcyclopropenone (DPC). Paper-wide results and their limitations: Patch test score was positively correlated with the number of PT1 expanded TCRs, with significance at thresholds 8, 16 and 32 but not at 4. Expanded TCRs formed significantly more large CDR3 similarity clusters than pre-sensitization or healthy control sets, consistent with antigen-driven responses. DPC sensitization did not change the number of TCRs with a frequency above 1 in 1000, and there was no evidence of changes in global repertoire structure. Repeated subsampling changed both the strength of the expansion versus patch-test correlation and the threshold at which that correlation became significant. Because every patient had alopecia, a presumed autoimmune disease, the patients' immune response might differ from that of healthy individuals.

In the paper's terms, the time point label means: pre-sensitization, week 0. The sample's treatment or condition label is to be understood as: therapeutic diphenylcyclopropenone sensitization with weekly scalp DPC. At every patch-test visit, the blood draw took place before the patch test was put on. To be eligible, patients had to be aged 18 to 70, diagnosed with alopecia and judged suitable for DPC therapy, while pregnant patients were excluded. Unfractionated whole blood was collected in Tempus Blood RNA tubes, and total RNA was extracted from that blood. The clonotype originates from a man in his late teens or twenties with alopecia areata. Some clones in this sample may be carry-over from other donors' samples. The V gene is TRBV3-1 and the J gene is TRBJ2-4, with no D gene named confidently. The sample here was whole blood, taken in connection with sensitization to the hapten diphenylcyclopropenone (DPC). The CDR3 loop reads CASSLQAKNIQYF. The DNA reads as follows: TGTGCCAGCAGCCTCCAGGCCAAAAACATTCAGTACTTC.